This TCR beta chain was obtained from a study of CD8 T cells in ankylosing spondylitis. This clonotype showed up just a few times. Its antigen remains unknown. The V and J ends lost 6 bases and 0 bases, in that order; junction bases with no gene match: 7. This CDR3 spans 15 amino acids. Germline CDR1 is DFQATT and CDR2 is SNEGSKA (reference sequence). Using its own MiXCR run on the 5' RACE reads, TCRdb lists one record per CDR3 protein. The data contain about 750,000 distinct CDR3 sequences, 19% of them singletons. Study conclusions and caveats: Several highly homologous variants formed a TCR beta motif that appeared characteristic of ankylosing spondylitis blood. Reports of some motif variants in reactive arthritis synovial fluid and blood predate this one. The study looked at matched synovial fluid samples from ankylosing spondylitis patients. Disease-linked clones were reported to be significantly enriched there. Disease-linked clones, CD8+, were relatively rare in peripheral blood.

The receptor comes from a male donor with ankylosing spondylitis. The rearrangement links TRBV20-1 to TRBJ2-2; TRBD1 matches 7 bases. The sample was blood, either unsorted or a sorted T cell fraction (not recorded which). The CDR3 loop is CSAKDRFANTGELFF. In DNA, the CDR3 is TGCAGTGCCAAGGACAGGTTCGCGAACACCGGGGAGCTGTTTTTT.